This T cell receptor (beta chain) originates from a study of blood T cell repertoires in COVID-19. Looking at the study overall: PBMCs, B-cell-depleted T cells, or T cells provided the cDNA or gDNA that made up the material.

In the original workflow: Cell counts per sample came from amplifying reference gene primers. Profiled with immunoSEQ multiplex PCR; TCRdb holds only in-frame clones, not every one. V and J calls and clone size are as listed in that table; D and trimming were resolved from the DNA. This sample yields tens of thousands of clones, of which approximately 91% are seen a single time; around 25% belongs to the top ten. The CDR3 extends over 15 amino acids. Between the trimmed V and J ends, which lost 1 base and 4 bases, there was a span of 10 bases. Per germline, CDR1 MDHEN and CDR2 SYDVKM. Sequencing input: peripheral blood. The TCR was taken from a woman aged 80 or over with active or convalescent COVID-19. The rearrangement links TRBV28 to TRBJ2-2, with D possibly being TRBD2 (6 bases). The CDR3 loop reads CASSLLPGGTGELFF. As DNA, the CDR3 is TGTGCCAGCAGTTTATTGCCCGGGGGCACCGGGGAGCTGTTTTTT.